These 11 T cell receptor beta chains share one sample of origin, sequenced in a study of metastatic and nonmetastatic thyroid tumors. All patients were treatment-naive before thyroid surgery. TCRdb re-analyzed the PCR reads using MiXCR. The table records fewer than 4,500 clones, roughly 32% of them present only once. Sequencing input: adjacent normal tissue. These receptors were obtained from a female donor with papillary thyroid cancer or a benign thyroid nodule (not recorded which). Some clones in this sample may be carry-over from other donors' samples.

This clone was observed a single time. The chain combines TRBV6-1 with TRBJ2-5, with D possibly matching TRBD1 (6 bases). The end of the DNA aligns better with TRBJ2-1, so the J call may be wrong. This CDR3 contains 15 residues. Germline V lookup: CDR1 MNHNS, CDR2 SASEGT. The CDR3 protein is CASIEAKTGRAEQFF. The CDR3 nucleotides are TGTGCCAGCATTGAGGCCAAAACAGGGCGTGCTGAGCAGTTCTTC.

This chain joins TRBV11-2 and TRBJ2-2; 7 nucleotides line up with TRBD2. V was clipped by 5 bases and J by 1 base; unmatched bases: 7. There are 16 residues in the CDR3. The germline CDR1 and CDR2 sequences are SGHAT and FQNNGV. DNA for the CDR3: TGTGCCAGCAGCCGCAGCGGGGCGGTGAACACCGGGGAGCTGTTTTTT. Translation: CASSRSGAVNTGELFF.

V and J are TRBV7-2 and TRBJ2-1, with a weak D call TRBD1 (6 bases). Germline CDR1 reads SGHTA; CDR2 reads FQGNSA. V was clipped by 1 base and J by 3 bases, with 10 bases between them. The CDR3 runs 15 residues. CDR3 sequence (DNA): TGTGCCAGCAGCTTAGACAGGGAGAACTACAATGAGCAGTTCTTC. Protein: CASSLDRENYNEQFF. Together with reference TRBV7-2 and TRBJ2-1, the CDR3 gives the full variable domain: GAGVSQSPSNKVTEKGKDVELRCDPISGHTALYWYRQSLGQGLEFLIYFQGNSAPDKSGLPSDRFSAERTGGSVSTLTIQRTQQEDSAVYLCASSLDRENYNEQFFGPGTRLTVL.

This clone appeared a single time. The J gene is TRBJ2-1, the V gene TRBV2, with D possibly TRBD2 on 6 matching bases. Deletions cut 2 bases from V and 11 bases from J, with 13 bases between. The CDR3 sequence is 13 residues long. CDR1 SNHLY and CDR2 FYNNEI come from the germline V gene. Written as DNA, the CDR3 is TGTGCCAGCAGTGAAAACCCCCGGACTAAGCAGTTCTTC. Protein: CASSENPRTKQFF.

This chain links TRBV7-2 with TRBJ1-6; maybe TRBD1 (5 bases). Germline V gene sequence: CDR1 SGHTA, CDR2 FQGNSA. The CDR3 extends over 13 amino acids. V dropped 4 bases and J dropped 7 bases, with 8 bases sitting between them. DNA of the CDR3: TGTGCCAGCAGCTGGGACGGGAATTCACCCCTCCACTTT. Its protein is CASSWDGNSPLHF. The whole variable domain, remainder taken from reference TRBV7-2 and TRBJ1-6, is GAGVSQSPSNKVTEKGKDVELRCDPISGHTALYWYRQSLGQGLEFLIYFQGNSAPDKSGLPSDRFSAERTGGSVSTLTIQRTQQEDSAVYLCASSWDGNSPLHFGNGTRLTVT.

This clone qualifies as large. The chain has TRBV15 and TRBJ1-5; D is undetermined. The germline gives CDR1 LNHNV, CDR2 YYDKDF (reference sequence). V lost 0 bases, J lost 3 bases, and 9 bases lay in between. The CDR3 is 15 residues long. The CDR3 nucleotides are TGTGCCACCAGCAGAGATATAACGGCCAATCAGCCCCAGCATTTT. This encodes CATSRDITANQPQHF.

The rearrangement links TRBV6-1 to TRBJ1-2, with D perhaps TRBD1 (5 bases). Germline V gene sequence: CDR1 MNHNS, CDR2 SASEGT. The CDR3 has 16 residues. V lost 5 bases and J 0 bases, leaving 16 bases between the germline ends. The CDR3 loop is CASSTDTGASNYGYTF. DNA of the CDR3: TGTGCCAGCAGTACAGATACCGGGGCCTCTAACTATGGCTACACCTTC.

This clone was picked up a small number of times. The chain uses TRBV5-1 and TRBJ1-2; D call uncertain. Trimming stripped 0 bases from V and 5 bases from J, with 14 bases between. Looked up from germline, CDR1 is SGHRS and CDR2 is YFSETQ. This CDR3 is built from 15 residues. CDR3 region: CASSLELASYYGYTF. Here the CDR3 DNA reads TGCGCCAGCAGCTTGGAATTGGCATCTTATTATGGCTACACCTTC.

In the case of this clone: An end of the junction does not agree with germline; a read error may underlie this. CDR3 DNA sequence: TGTGCCAGAGGACTTGCGGGAAATGAGCAGGTCTTC. Translating gives CARGLAGNEQVF. The chain couples TRBV6-2 or TRBV6-3 to TRBJ2-1; D is perhaps TRBD2 (6 bases). Germline V gene data show CDR1 as MNHEY and CDR2 as SVGEGT. CDR3 length: 12 residues.

This clone was counted only a few times. The junction departs from the called germline gene at one end, perhaps through a read error. The rearrangement uses TRBV19 and TRBJ1-6; D is unresolved. Germline CDR1 reads LNHDA; CDR2 reads SQIVND (reference sequence). The CDR3 contains 13 residues. CDR3 residues: CASSIAPNSPLHF. The CDR3 bases are TGCGCCAGTAGTATTGCACCCAATTCACCCCTCCACTTT.

The gene calls are TRBV5-4 and TRBJ2-1; D is tentatively TRBD1 or TRBD2 (5 bases each). The length of the CDR3 is 16 residues. Trimming cost V 4 bases and J 7 bases, with 21 bases left between them. The V gene's germline CDR1 is SGHNT and CDR2 YYREEE (reference sequence). The CDR3 region has the DNA TGTGCCAGCAGCGTGCCCCGGGACCCAGTAGGAAATGAGCAGTTCTTC. Its protein is CASSVPRDPVGNEQFF.